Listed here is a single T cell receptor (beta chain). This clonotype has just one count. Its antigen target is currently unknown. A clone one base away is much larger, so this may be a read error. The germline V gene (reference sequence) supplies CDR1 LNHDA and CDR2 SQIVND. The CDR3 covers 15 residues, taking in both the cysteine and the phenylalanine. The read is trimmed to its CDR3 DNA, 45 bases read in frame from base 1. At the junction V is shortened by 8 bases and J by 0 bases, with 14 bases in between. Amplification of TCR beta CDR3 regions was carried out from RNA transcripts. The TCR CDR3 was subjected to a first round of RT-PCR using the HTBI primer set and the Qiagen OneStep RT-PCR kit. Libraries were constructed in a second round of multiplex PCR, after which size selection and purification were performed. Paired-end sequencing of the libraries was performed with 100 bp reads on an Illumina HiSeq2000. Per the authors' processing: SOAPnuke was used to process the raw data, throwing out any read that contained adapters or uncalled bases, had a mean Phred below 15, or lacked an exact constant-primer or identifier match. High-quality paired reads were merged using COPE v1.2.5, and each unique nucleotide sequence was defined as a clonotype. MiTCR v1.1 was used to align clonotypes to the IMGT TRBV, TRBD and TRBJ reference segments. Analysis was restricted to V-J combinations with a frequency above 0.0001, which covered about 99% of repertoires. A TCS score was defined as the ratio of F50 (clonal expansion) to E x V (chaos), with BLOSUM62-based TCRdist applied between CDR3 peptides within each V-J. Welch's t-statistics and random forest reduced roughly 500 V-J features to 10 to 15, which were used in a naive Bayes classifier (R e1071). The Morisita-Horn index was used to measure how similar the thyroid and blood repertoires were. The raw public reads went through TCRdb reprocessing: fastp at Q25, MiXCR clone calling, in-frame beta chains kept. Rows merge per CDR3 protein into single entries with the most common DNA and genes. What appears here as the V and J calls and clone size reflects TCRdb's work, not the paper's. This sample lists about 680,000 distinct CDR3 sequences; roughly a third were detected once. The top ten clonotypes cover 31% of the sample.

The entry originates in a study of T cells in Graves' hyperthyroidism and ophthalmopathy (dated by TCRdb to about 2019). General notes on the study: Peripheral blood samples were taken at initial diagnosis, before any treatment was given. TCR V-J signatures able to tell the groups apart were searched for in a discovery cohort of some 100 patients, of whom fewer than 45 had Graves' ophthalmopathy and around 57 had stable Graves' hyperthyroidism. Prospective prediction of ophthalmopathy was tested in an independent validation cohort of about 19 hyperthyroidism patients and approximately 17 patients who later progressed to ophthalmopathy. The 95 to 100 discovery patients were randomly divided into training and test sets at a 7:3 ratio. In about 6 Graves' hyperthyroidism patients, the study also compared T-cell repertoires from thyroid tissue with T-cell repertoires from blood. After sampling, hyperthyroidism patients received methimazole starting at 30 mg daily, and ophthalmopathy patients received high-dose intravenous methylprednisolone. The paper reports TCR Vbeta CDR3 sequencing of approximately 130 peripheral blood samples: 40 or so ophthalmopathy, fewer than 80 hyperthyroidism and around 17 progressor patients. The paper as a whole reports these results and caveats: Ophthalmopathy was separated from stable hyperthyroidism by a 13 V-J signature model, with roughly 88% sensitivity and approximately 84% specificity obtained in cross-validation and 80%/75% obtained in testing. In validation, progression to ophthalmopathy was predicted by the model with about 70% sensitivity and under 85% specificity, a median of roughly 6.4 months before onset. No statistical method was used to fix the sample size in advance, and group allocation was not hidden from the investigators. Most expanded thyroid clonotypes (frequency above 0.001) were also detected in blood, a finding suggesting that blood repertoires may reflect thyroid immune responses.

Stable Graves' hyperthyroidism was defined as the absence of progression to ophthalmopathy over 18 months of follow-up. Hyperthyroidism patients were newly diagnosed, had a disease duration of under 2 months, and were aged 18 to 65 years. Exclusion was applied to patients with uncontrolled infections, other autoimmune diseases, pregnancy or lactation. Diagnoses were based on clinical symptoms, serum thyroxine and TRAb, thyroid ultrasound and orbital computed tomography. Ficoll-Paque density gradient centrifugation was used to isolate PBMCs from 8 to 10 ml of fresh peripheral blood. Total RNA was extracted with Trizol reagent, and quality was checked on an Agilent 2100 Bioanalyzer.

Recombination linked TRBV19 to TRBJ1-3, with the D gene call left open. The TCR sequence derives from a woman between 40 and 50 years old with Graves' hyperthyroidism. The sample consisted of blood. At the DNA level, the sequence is TGTGCCAGTGGTCGGGCATGGAGCTCTGGAAACACCATATATTTT. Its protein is CASGRAWSSGNTIYF.